These 29 T cell receptor beta chains were all obtained from the same sample, sequenced in a study of CXCR3-negative and CXCR3-positive naive CD8 T cells. Via 5' RACE with UMI labels, TRB cDNA libraries were prepared. No DNA is given; TCRdb re-called the 5' RACE reads and lists each CDR3 protein once. The sample totals around 140,000 distinct CDR3 sequences; its top ten clones hold around 0.27%. Sequencing was carried out using naive CXCR3- CD8+ T cells from blood. Noted subset: CD45RO-CCR7+CD27+CD95- naive CD8+ T cells lacking CXCR3 (TNR3-). The receptors were gathered from a human donor in good health. Some clones in this sample may be carry-over from other donors' samples.

The V call is TRBV5-5, the J call TRBJ2-7; TCRdb picks TRBD2, but there is no DNA to check that call. The CDR3 is 14 amino acids. In germline, CDR1 is SGHKS, CDR2 YYEKEE (reference sequence). The CDR3 protein is CASSLVDFAYEQYF.

The V and J genes are TRBV29-1 and TRBJ2-7. Germline CDR1 SQVTM, CDR2 ANQGSEA. This CDR3 comprises 13 residues. This chain's CDR3 is CSVVRAHAYEQYF.

The chain couples TRBV4-1 to TRBJ2-1. CDR1 is MGHRA and CDR2 is YSYEKL in the germline V gene. CDR3 length: 16 amino acids. CDR3 loop: CASSQETGDSYNEQFF.

V and J are TRBV4-1 and TRBJ2-1; TCRdb gives TRBD2 as the D gene, but with no DNA this cannot be confirmed. The CDR3 has 15 amino acids. From germline, CDR1 is MGHRA and CDR2 YSYEKL. CDR3 region: CASSQESALYNEQFF.

V is TRBV29-1 and J is TRBJ1-1; the D call from TCRdb, TRBD1, cannot be confirmed without DNA. CDR1 and CDR2 (germline): SQVTM, ANQGSEA. The length of the CDR3 is 13 residues. CDR3 loop: CSGTGTGNTEAFF.

The chain has TRBV29-1 and TRBJ2-2; lacking DNA, the TRBD2 call made by TCRdb goes unchecked. CDR1 is SQVTM and CDR2 is ANQGSEA in the germline V gene. The CDR3 loop spans 15 amino acids. The CDR3 loop reads CSVEHSGSNTGELFF.

The V call is TRBV7-2, the J call TRBJ2-7; TCRdb indicates TRBD2, and absent DNA this call remains unverified. Germline V gene data show CDR1 as SGHTA and CDR2 as FQGNSA. The CDR3 extends over 14 amino acids. CDR3 amino acids: CASSSALAIYEQYF.

CDR3 sequence: CAGSLDGGGTQYF. The chain links TRBV5-1 to TRBJ2-5; TCRdb's D gene call, TRBD1, goes unchecked for lack of DNA. This CDR3 has 13 amino acids. Germline-derived CDR1 and CDR2 are SGHRS and YFSETQ.

This sequence joins TRBV24-1 and TRBJ2-6. This CDR3 is 14 amino acids long. Germline CDR1 reads KGHDR; CDR2 reads SFDVKD. CDR3 amino acids: CATNPGSGANVLTF.

The chain employs TRBV11-2 and TRBJ2-2; TCRdb proposes TRBD1, but this gene call is untestable without DNA. The CDR3 covers 13 residues. CDR1 and CDR2 from the germline V gene are SGHAT and FQNNGV. This CDR3 is CASSWGGSGELFF.

The chain has TRBV29-1 and TRBJ2-1. CDR3 size: 11 residues. Per the germline V gene, CDR1 is SQVTM and CDR2 is ANQGSEA. CDR3 amino acids: CSVRRGNEQFF.

The genes are TRBV29-1 and TRBJ2-1; TCRdb selects TRBD1, and the lack of DNA leaves this call unchecked. This CDR3 is built from 13 residues. The V gene's germline CDR1 is SQVTM and CDR2 ANQGSEA. Here the CDR3 reads CSALESSYNEQFF.

V usage is TRBV29-1 and J usage is TRBJ2-1; TCRdb's D gene call, TRBD1, goes unchecked for lack of DNA. Germline-derived CDR1 and CDR2 are SQVTM and ANQGSEA. The CDR3 runs to 14 residues. This CDR3 reads CSVPGQNSYNEQFF.

V usage is TRBV4-1 and J usage is TRBJ2-7. CDR3 size: 12 residues. CDR1 MGHRA and CDR2 YSYEKL come from the germline V gene. The CDR3 region is CASSQDMQEQYF.

The genes are TRBV11-2 and TRBJ2-3; the D call from TCRdb, TRBD2, cannot be confirmed without DNA. This CDR3 has 15 amino acids. Germline V gene lookup returns CDR1 SGHAT and CDR2 FQNNGV. The CDR3 reads CASRKRGAEEDTQYF.

The chain employs TRBV7-9 and TRBJ1-4; the D call of TRBD1 rests on TCRdb alone, since no DNA is present to check it. Germline V lookup: CDR1 SEHNR, CDR2 FQNEAQ (reference sequence). The CDR3 contains 16 residues. The CDR3 spells CASSPPDSATNEKLFF.

The genes are TRBV29-1 and TRBJ2-1. Germline values: CDR1 SQVTM, CDR2 ANQGSEA. This CDR3 is built from 16 residues. CDR3: CSVDLIGRYSYNEQFF.

The chain is built from TRBV2 and TRBJ2-7; TCRdb indicates TRBD1, and absent DNA this call remains unverified. Germline V gene data show CDR1 as SNHLY and CDR2 as FYNNEI. The CDR3 runs 13 residues. The CDR3 region is CASSVRGAYEQYF.

The genes are TRBV29-1 and TRBJ2-1. Germline V gene lookup returns CDR1 SQVTM and CDR2 ANQGSEA. This CDR3 is built from 13 residues. CDR3 region: CSVVVPGYNEQFF.

V usage is TRBV7-9 and J usage is TRBJ2-7. This CDR3 spans 11 amino acids. Per germline, CDR1 SEHNR and CDR2 FQNEAQ (reference sequence). CDR3 residues: CASTEGHEQYF.

The J gene is TRBJ2-7, the V gene TRBV14; the TRBD2 assignment by TCRdb is unverifiable without DNA. Per germline, CDR1 SGHDN and CDR2 FVKESK. The CDR3 covers 13 residues. CDR3 in amino acids: CASSGLGENEQYF.

CDR3 in amino acids: CATSRLGSSYEQYF. J is TRBJ2-7 and V is TRBV15. In germline, CDR1 is LNHNV, CDR2 YYDKDF (reference sequence). The CDR3 has 14 amino acids.

This chain links TRBV29-1 with TRBJ1-2; there is no DNA to check the TCRdb D call of TRBD1. The CDR3 is 15 residues long. Germline V gene lookup returns CDR1 SQVTM and CDR2 ANQGSEA. CDR3 region: CSAQPGTGGDYGYTF.

The chain combines TRBV5-4 with TRBJ2-3. The V gene's germline CDR1 is SGHNT and CDR2 YYREEE (reference sequence). The CDR3 has 13 residues. CDR3 sequence reads: CASSASQTDTQYF. Full variable domain (remainder filled in from reference TRBV5-4 and TRBJ2-3): ETGVTQSPTHLIKTRGQQVTLRCSSQSGHNTVSWYQQALGQGPQFIFQYYREEENGRGNFPPRFSGLQFPNYSSELNVNALELDDSALYLCASSASQTDTQYFGPGTRLTVL.

The chain joins TRBV29-1 to TRBJ2-7; the TRBD1 assignment by TCRdb is unverifiable without DNA. The germline gives CDR1 SQVTM, CDR2 ANQGSEA. The CDR3 contains 20 residues. The CDR3 region is CSVDGGETGTGDQLFNEQYF.

The J gene is TRBJ2-6, the V gene TRBV10-3; absent DNA, TCRdb's TRBD1 call cannot be checked. Germline lookup yields CDR1 ENHRY and CDR2 SYGVKD. CDR3 size: 16 residues. The CDR3 reads CAISESSGYGADVLTF.

The V call is TRBV27, the J call TRBJ1-2; TCRdb designates TRBD1, a call that cannot be tested without DNA. The CDR3 covers 15 residues. Germline values: CDR1 MNHEY, CDR2 SMNVEV (reference sequence). The CDR3 here is CASSAWTGYDYGYTF.

This chain uses TRBV7-9 with TRBJ2-1; TCRdb designates TRBD1, a call that cannot be tested without DNA. Per the germline V gene, CDR1 is SEHNR and CDR2 is FQNEAQ (reference sequence). The CDR3 is made up of 11 amino acids. CDR3 loop: CASSPGYEQFF.

The chain links TRBV28 to TRBJ2-7; TCRdb outputs TRBD1, but without DNA this stays unchecked. The CDR3 is 13 residues long. Germline-derived CDR1 and CDR2 are MDHEN and SYDVKM. CDR3: CASSYRGPNEQYF.